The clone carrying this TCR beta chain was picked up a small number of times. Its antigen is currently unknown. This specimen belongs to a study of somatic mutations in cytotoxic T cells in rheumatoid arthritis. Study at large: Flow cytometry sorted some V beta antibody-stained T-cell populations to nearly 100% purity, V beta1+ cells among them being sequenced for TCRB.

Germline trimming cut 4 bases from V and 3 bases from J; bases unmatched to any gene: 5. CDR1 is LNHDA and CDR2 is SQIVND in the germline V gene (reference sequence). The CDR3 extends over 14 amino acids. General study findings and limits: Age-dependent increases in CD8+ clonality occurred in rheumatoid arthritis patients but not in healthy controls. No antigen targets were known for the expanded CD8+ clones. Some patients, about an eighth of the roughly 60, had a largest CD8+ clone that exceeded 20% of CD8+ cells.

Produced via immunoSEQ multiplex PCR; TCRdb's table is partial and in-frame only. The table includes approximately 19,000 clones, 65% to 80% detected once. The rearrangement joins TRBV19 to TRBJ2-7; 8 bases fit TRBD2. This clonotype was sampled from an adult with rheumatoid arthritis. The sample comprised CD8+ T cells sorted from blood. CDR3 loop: CASSKSGSSYEQYF. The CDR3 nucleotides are TGTGCCAGTAGTAAAAGCGGGAGTAGCTACGAGCAGTACTTC.